These 18 T cell receptor beta chains came from one sample sequenced in a study of CD8 T cells in Susac syndrome. RNA amounts of 0.5 to 1 ug underwent reverse transcription with random hexamers. TCRdb fed the immunoSEQ multiplex PCR reads into MiXCR, producing one record per CDR3 protein. Here the sample spans about 150,000 distinct CDR3 sequences, around 95% being singletons. Sequencing was carried out using CD8+ T cells from PBMCs. Receptors originate from a human donor with multiple sclerosis.

The chain recombines TRBV12-3 or TRBV12-4 with TRBJ2-5; perhaps TRBD1 as D (5 bases). The CDR3 is 16 amino acids. Trimming pared 4 bases from V and 4 bases from J, leaving 19 bases between. For the CDR3, the DNA is TGTGCCAGCAGTTCCGTCCCCTGGGGTGGGGCAGAGACCCAGTACTTC. Translated, it gives CASSSVPWGGAETQYF.

The chain recombines TRBV3-1 with TRBJ2-7, with 8 bases matching TRBD1. CDR3 length equals 13 residues. V trimming: 4 bases; J trimming: 6 bases; junction bases outside the gene matches: 5. Germline V gene sequence: CDR1 LGHDT, CDR2 YNNKEL (reference sequence). The CDR3 sequence: CASSRRTGSEQYF. In nucleotides, the CDR3 is TGTGCCAGCAGCCGCCGGACAGGGTCCGAGCAGTACTTC.

The chain carries TRBV3-1 and TRBJ1-5; 7 nucleotides line up with TRBD1. The J segment lost 2 bases and the V segment lost 3 bases, leaving 7 bases of the junction unmatched. CDR3 size: 16 residues. The germline gives CDR1 LGHDT, CDR2 YNNKEL (reference sequence). In DNA form, the CDR3 reads TGTGCCAGCAGCCACAACCCTGGACAGGGCAATCAGCCCCAGCATTTT. It yields the protein CASSHNPGQGNQPQHF.

The chain carries TRBV19 and TRBJ1-1; a possible D gene is TRBD1 (5 bases). This CDR3 region has 14 residues. V lost 7 bases and J 0 bases, leaving 12 bases between the germline ends. In germline, CDR1 is LNHDA, CDR2 SQIVND (reference sequence). The chain's CDR3 is CASIRTGLNTEAFF. CDR3 coding DNA: TGTGCCAGTATCCGGACGGGACTGAACACTGAAGCTTTCTTT.

The chain links TRBV6-5 to TRBJ1-2, with TRBD1 as a possible D gene (5 bases). Germline-derived CDR1 and CDR2 are MNHEY and SVGAGI. V lost 0 bases to trimming and J lost 7 bases, with 15 bases between them. The CDR3 consists of 15 residues. CDR3 protein: CASSYSSREWSGYTF. The CDR3 nucleotides are TGTGCCAGCAGTTACTCGAGCAGGGAGTGGAGTGGCTACACCTTC.

The table lists this clonotype with a count of one. The CDR3 DNA is TGTGCCAGCAGCGGTCGGGACATATTGGGGCCCTCTGGGGCCAACGTCCTGACTTTC. This gives the protein CASSGRDILGPSGANVLTF. V usage is TRBV7-9 and J usage is TRBJ2-6; a possible D gene is TRBD1 (6 bases). Germline V gene data show CDR1 as SEHNR and CDR2 as FQNEAQ (reference sequence). The CDR3 extends over 19 amino acids. V lost 5 bases and J lost 0, with 20 bases in between.

The chain couples TRBV27 to TRBJ2-7; D unclear. The V end lost 2 bases, the J end lost 2 bases, and 7 bases lay between the germline ends. The CDR3 consists of 13 residues. The germline V gene has CDR1 MNHEY and CDR2 SMNVEV (reference sequence). The CDR3: CASSLGSTYEQYF. CDR3 DNA: TGTGCCAGCAGTTTAGGGTCTACCTACGAGCAGTACTTC.

The gene calls are TRBV12-3 or TRBV12-4 and TRBJ2-3, with a weak D call TRBD1 (5 bases). The germline V and J ends were trimmed by 4 bases and 2 bases, with 10 bases remaining between them. The CDR3 spans 14 residues. The CDR3 nucleotides are TGTGCCAGCAGTTCCACGGACAACACAGATACGCAGTATTTT. Protein product: CASSSTDNTDTQYF.

CDR3 amino acids: CASSPLRDSEPEAFF. The CDR3 DNA follows: TGTGCCAGCAGCCCGCTCCGGGACAGCGAACCTGAAGCTTTCTTT. The chain couples TRBV3-1 to TRBJ1-1; 7 bases map to TRBD1. Germline V gene sequence: CDR1 LGHDT, CDR2 YNNKEL (reference sequence). V was clipped by 4 bases and J by 6 bases; unmatched bases: 11. The CDR3 consists of 15 residues.

DNA for the CDR3: TGTGCCAGCAGCTTAGCGAGCCCAACCGAGGCGCAGTATTTT. It is translated as CASSLASPTEAQYF. The rearrangement joins TRBV7-9 to TRBJ2-3, with no clear D. The V gene lost 0 bases and the J gene lost 10 bases, with 14 bases spanning the gap. CDR1 is SEHNR, CDR2 FQNEAQ, per germline (reference sequence). This CDR3 comprises 14 residues.

This chain links TRBV4-1 with TRBJ1-5; D call uncertain. The CDR3 extends over 15 amino acids. V was pared by 5 bases and J by 3 bases, with 14 bases between. Germline CDR1 is MGHRA and CDR2 is YSYEKL. The CDR3 coding sequence is TGCGCCAGCAGCGCGGCAGGCCAACCCAATCAGCCCCAGCATTTT. Protein: CASSAAGQPNQPQHF.

The J gene is TRBJ2-7, the V gene TRBV5-1; TRBD1 might be the D (5 bases). The CDR3 has 18 residues. The V end lost 4 bases, the J end lost 0 bases, and 23 bases lay between the germline ends. CDR1 SGHRS and CDR2 YFSETQ come from the germline V gene. CDR3 bases: TGCGCCAGCAGCCTTACTGTGGAGTGGGGCCTCAGCTCCTACGAGCAGTACTTC. It yields the protein CASSLTVEWGLSSYEQYF.

This chain uses TRBV25-1 with TRBJ2-1, with 8 bases aligning to TRBD1. The trim removed 4 bases at V and 0 bases at J, leaving 14 bases unmatched. CDR1 and CDR2 from the germline V gene are MGHDK and SYGVNS. The CDR3 is 19 amino acids. The CDR3 spells CASSAEDKTGAPSYNEQFF. The CDR3 nucleotides read TGTGCCAGCAGTGCCGAAGACAAGACAGGGGCACCCTCCTACAATGAGCAGTTCTTC.

The chain is built from TRBV13 and TRBJ1-2; D is ambiguous. CDR1 is PRHDT and CDR2 is FYEKMQ in the germline V gene (reference sequence). The CDR3 loop spans 13 amino acids. V was trimmed by 7 bases and J by 5 bases, leaving 14 bases between them. CDR3 residues: CASMSEGYYGYTF. As DNA, the CDR3 is TGTGCCAGCATGTCGGAGGGTTATTATGGCTACACCTTC.

The chain couples TRBV18 to TRBJ2-7; D uncertain. The CDR3 runs 12 residues. V was cut by 4 bases and J by 3 bases, with 7 bases left in between. The V gene's germline CDR1 is KGHSH and CDR2 LQKENI. The CDR3 loop is CASSRRGYEQYF. DNA for the CDR3: TGTGCCAGCTCACGAAGAGGCTACGAGCAGTACTTC.

The chain couples TRBV12-3 or TRBV12-4 to TRBJ2-1; D gene unclear. V was shortened by 2 bases and J by 8 bases, with 10 bases between the two germline ends. This CDR3 has 13 residues. In DNA form, the CDR3 reads TGTGCCAGCAGTTTATCCCCTGGGGATGAGCAGTTCTTC. Protein product: CASSLSPGDEQFF.

This chain links TRBV15 with TRBJ1-2; D remains ambiguous. V dropped 3 bases and J dropped 6 bases, with 8 bases sitting between them. The CDR3 covers 12 residues. Looked up from germline, CDR1 is LNHNV and CDR2 is YYDKDF (reference sequence). CDR3 sequence (DNA): TGTGCCACCAGCAGGGCTACAGATGGCTACACCTTC. This translates into CATSRATDGYTF.

V gene TRBV20-1 combines with J gene TRBJ1-1; D ambiguous. Germline-derived CDR1 and CDR2 are DFQATT and SNEGSKA (reference sequence). Trimming pared 0 bases from V and 4 bases from J, leaving 15 bases between. The CDR3 extends over 15 amino acids. The CDR3 nucleotides are TGCAGTGCTAGAGACCTTGGCAGCCCTGGCACTGAAGCTTTCTTT. This translates into CSARDLGSPGTEAFF.